This T cell receptor beta chain is from a study of blood T cell repertoires in COVID-19. Study information: COVID-19 samples collected from the United States, Italy and Spain covered acute and convalescent phases. Sources were T cells, B-cell-depleted T cells, or PBMCs; the material itself was cDNA or gDNA.

V lost 2 bases to trimming and J lost 4 bases, with 6 bases between them. Germline loops: CDR1 SGHNT, CDR2 YENEEA. This CDR3 comprises 13 residues. This clone was found once. Authors' data handling: Estimation of nucleated cell counts relied on the amplification of reference gene primers. Some clones are missing from TCRdb's copy, which holds only in-frame ones; the method was immunoSEQ multiplex PCR. Clone size and the V and J calls come from that table; the DNA yielded D and trimming. The sample yields 200,000 to 300,000 clones, over 75% seen once. The chain combines TRBV11-3 with TRBJ2-1, with D possibly matching TRBD1 (5 bases). The sequencing sample was made of peripheral blood. The sequence was obtained from a woman in her 50s with acute or convalescent COVID-19. The CDR3 reads CASSLRGYNEQFF. CDR3 in DNA: TGTGCCAGCAGCTTAAGGGGTTACAATGAGCAGTTCTTC.